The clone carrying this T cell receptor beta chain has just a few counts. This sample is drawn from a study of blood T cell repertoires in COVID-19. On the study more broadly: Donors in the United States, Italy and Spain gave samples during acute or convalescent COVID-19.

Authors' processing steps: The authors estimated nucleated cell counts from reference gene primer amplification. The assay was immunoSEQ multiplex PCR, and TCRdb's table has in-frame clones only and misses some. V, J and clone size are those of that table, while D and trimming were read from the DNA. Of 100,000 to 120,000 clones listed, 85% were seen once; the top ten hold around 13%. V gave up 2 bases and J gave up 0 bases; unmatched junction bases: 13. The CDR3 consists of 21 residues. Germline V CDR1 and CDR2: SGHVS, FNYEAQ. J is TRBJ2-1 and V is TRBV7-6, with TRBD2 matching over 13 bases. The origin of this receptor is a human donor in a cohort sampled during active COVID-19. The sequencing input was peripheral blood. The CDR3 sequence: CASSLNPHGLAGDYSYNEQFF. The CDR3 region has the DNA TGTGCCAGCAGCTTAAACCCGCACGGACTAGCGGGGGACTACTCCTACAATGAGCAGTTCTTC.